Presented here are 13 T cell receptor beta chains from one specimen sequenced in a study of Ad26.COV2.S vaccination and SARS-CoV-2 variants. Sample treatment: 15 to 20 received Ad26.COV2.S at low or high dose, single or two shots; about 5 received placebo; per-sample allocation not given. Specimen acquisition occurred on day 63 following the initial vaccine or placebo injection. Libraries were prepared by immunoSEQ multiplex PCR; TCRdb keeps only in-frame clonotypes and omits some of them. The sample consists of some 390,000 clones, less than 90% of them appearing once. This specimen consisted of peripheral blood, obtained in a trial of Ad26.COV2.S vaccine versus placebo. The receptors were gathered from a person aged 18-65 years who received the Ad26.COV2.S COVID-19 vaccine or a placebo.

CDR3 loop: CASSPSGHPRRYEQYF. In nucleotides, the CDR3 is TGTGCCAGCAGCCCCTCGGGTCATCCACGGCGGTACGAGCAGTACTTC. The chain couples TRBV7-8 to TRBJ2-7; D remains unclear. V was pared by 5 bases and J by 4 bases, with 21 bases between. This CDR3 is 16 amino acids long. The V gene's germline CDR1 is SGHVS and CDR2 FQNEAQ.

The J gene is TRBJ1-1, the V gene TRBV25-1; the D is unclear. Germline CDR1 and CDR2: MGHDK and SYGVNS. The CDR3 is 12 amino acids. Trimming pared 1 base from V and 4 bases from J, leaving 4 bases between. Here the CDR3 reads CASSEWGTEAFF. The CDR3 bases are TGTGCCAGCAGTGAATGGGGCACTGAAGCTTTCTTT.

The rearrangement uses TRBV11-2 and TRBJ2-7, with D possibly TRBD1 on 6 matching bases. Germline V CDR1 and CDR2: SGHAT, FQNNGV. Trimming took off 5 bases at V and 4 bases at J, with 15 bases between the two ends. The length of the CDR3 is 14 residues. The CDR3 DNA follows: TGTGCCAGCAGCCCCCAGGGGCTAGGGTACGAGCAGTACTTC. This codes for CASSPQGLGYEQYF. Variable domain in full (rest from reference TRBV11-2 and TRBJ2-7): EAGVAQSPRYKIIEKRQSVAFWCNPISGHATLYWYQQILGQGPKLLIQFQNNGVVDDSQLPKDRFSAERLKGVDSTLKIQPAKLEDSAVYLCASSPQGLGYEQYFGPGTRLTVT.

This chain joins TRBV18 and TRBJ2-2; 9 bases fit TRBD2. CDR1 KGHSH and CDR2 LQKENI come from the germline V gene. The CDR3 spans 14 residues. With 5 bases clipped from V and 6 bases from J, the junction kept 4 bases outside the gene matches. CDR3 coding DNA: TGTGCCAGCTCATTCGTAGCGGGGGCCGGGGAGCTGTTTTTT. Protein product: CASSFVAGAGELFF.

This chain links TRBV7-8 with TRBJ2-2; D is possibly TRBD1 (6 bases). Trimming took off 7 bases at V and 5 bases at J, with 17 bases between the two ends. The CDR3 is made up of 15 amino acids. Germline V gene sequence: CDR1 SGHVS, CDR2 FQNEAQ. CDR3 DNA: TGTGCCAGCACCCTTGCGGCAGGGGAAACCGGGGAGCTGTTTTTT. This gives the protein CASTLAAGETGELFF.

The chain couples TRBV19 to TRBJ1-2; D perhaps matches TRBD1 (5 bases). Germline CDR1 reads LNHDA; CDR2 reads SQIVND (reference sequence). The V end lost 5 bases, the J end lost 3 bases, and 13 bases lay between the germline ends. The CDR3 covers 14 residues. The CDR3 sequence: CASSSRDWDYGYTF. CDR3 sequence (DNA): TGTGCCAGTAGTTCCCGGGACTGGGACTATGGCTACACCTTC. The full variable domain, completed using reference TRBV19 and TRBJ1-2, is DGGITQSPKYLFRKEGQNVTLSCEQNLNHDAMYWYRQDPGQGLRLIYYSQIVNDFQKGDIAEGYSVSREKKESFPLTVTSAQKNPTAFYLCASSSRDWDYGYTFGSGTRLTVV.

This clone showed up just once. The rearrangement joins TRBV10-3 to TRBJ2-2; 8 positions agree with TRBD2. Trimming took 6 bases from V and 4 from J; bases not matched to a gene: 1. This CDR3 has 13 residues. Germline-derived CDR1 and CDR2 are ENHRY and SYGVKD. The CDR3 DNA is TGTGCCATCAGCGGGGGGGGCACCGGGGAGCTGTTTTTT. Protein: CAISGGGTGELFF.

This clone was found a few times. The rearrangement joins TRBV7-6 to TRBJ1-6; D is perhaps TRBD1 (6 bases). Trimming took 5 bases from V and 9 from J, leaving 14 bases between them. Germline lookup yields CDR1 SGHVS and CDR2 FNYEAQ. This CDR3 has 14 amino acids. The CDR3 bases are TGTGCCAGCAGCCCGGGACACGCGGTTTCACCCCTCCACTTT. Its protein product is CASSPGHAVSPLHF. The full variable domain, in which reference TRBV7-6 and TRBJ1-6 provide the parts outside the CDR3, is GAGVSQSPRYKVTKRGQDVALRCDPISGHVSLYWYRQALGQGPEFLTYFNYEAQQDKSGLPNDRFSAERPEGSISTLTIQRTEQRDSAMYRCASSPGHAVSPLHFGNGTRLTVT.

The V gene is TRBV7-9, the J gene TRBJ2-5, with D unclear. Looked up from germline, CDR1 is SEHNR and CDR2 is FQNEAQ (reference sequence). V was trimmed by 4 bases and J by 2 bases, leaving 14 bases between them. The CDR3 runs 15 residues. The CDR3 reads CASSSQGARQETQYF. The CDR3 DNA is TGTGCCAGCAGCTCTCAAGGCGCAAGGCAAGAGACCCAGTACTTC.

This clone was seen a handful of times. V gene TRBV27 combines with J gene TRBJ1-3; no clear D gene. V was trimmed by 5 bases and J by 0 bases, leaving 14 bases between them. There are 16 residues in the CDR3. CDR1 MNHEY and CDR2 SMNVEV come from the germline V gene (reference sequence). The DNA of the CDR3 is TGTGCCAGCAGTCCCCGACCCCCTTACTCTGGAAACACCATATATTTT. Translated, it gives CASSPRPPYSGNTIYF.

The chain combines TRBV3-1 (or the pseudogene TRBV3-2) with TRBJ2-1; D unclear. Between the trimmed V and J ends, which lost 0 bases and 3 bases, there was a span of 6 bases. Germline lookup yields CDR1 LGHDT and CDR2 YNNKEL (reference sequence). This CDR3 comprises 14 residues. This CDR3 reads CASSQDRHYNEQFF. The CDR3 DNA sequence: TGTGCCAGCAGCCAAGACAGACACTACAATGAGCAGTTCTTC.

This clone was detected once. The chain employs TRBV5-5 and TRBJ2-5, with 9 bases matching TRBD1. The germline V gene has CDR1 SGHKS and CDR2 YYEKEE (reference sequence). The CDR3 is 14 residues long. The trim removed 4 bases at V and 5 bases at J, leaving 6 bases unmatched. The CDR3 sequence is CASSPRTGVETQYF. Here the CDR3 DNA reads TGTGCCAGCAGCCCGAGGACAGGGGTCGAGACCCAGTACTTC.

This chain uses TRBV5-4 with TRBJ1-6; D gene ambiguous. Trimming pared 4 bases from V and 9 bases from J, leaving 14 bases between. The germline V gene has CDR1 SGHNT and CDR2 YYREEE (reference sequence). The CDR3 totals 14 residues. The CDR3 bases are TGTGCCAGCAGCGCCCAGCGAGGTGGTTCACCCCTCCACTTT. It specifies CASSAQRGGSPLHF.